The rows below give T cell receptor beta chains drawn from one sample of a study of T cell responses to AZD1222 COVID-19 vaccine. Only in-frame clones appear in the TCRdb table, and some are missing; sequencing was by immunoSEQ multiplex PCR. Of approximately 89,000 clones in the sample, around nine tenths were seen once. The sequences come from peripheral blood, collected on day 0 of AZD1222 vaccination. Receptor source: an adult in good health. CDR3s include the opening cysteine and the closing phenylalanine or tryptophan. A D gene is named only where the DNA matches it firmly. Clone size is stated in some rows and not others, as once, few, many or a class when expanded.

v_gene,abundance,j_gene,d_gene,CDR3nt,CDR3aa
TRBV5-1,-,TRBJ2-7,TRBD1,TGCGCCAGCAGCTTGGCCGCAGGGGGAAGCTCCTACGAGCAGTACTTC,CASSLAAGGSSYEQYF
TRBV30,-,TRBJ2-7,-,TGTGCCTGGAGTGTCCAGGGGTATGAGCAGTACTTC,CAWSVQGYEQYF
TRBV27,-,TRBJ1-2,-,TGTGCCAGCAGCCTGGAAAAGGGGACCGACGTCTTCGGCTACACCTTC,CASSLEKGTDVFGYTF
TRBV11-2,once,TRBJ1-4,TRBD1,TGTGCCAGCAGCTCGGAGGGGGCTAGGAATGAAAAACTGTTTTTT,CASSSEGARNEKLFF
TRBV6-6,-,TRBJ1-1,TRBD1,TGTGCCAGCACTACAGGGGGCGCGAAAAGAACTTTCTTT,CASTTGGAKRTFF
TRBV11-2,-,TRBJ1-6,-,TGTGCCAGCAGCTTAGAGCCCCGGGCATATTCACCCCTCCACTTT,CASSLEPRAYSPLHF
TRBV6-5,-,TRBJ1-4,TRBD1,TGTGCCAGCAGTTACCGACAGCAGGGGGATCTGGAAAAACTGTTTTTT,CASSYRQQGDLEKLFF
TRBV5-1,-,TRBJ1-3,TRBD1,TGCGCCAGCAGCCCGGGACAGTACTCTGGAAACACCATATATTTT,CASSPGQYSGNTIYF
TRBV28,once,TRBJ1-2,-,TGTGCCAGCAGTTCCGGCGTTGGGCAGATTAACTATGGCTACACCTTC,CASSSGVGQINYGYTF
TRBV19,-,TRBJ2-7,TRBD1,TGTGCCAGTAGTGAGGGACAGGGGGCGCGTGAGCAGTACTTC,CASSEGQGAREQYF
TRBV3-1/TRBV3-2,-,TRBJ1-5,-,TGTGCCAGCAGCCTGCAAGAAGGGCCCCAGCATTTT,CASSLQEGPQHF
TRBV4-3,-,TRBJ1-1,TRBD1,TGCGCCAGCAGGACAGGGGGCGCGAACACTGAAGCTTTCTTT,CASRTGGANTEAFF
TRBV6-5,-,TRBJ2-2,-,TGTGCCAGCACCCTCCTTGGAGGGCCCGGGGAGCTGTTTTTT,CASTLLGGPGELFF
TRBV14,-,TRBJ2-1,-,TGTGCCAGCAGCGCCTCGGGGGAAAACAATGAGCAGTTCTTC,CASSASGENNEQFF
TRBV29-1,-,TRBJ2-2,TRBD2,TGCAGCGCATTGCTTAGCGGGGGGGTAACCGGGGAGCTGTTTTTT,CSALLSGGVTGELFF
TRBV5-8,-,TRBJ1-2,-,TGTGCCAGCAGCTTGAGACTCAGGGGTGGCTACACCTTC,CASSLRLRGGYTF
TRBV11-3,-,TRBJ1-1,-,TGTGCCAGCAGCCTAGGCTTTTACACTGAAGCTTTCTTT,CASSLGFYTEAFF